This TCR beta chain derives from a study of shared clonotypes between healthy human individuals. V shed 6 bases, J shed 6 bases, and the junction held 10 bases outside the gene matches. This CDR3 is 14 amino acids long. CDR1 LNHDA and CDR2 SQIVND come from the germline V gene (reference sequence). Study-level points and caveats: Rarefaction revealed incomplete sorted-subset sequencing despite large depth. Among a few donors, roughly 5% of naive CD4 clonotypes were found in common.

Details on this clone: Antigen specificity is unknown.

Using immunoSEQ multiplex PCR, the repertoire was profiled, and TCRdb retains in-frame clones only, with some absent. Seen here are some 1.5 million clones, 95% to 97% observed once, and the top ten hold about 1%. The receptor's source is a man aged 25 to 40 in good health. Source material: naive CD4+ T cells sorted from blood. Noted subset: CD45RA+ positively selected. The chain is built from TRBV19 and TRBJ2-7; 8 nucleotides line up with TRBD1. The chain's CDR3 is CASSTGQGLGEQYF. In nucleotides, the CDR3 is TGTGCCAGTAGCACCGGACAGGGTTTGGGCGAGCAGTACTTC.